This is a list of T cell receptor beta chains from one sample in a study of cytomegalovirus exposure and HLA in healthy donors. Method: immunoSEQ multiplex PCR; TCRdb's copy keeps in-frame clones and lacks some. The sample consists of approximately 170,000 clones, 85% of them appearing once. The specimen sequenced was PBMCs. All receptors derive from a boy between 2 and 15 years old in good health and CMV-seronegative. Each CDR3 is given with its conserved first and last residue. A D gene is named only where the DNA matches it firmly. A clone size is listed for some rows: how often the clone was seen (once, few, many), or a class if it is expanded.

J	V	size	D	DNA	CDR3
TRBJ1-1	TRBV2	once	TRBD1	TGTGCCAGCAGTCCTAGGACAGGAGTGAACACTGAAGCTTTCTTT	CASSPRTGVNTEAFF
TRBJ2-7	TRBV19	.	.	TGTGCCAGTAGTATAGAGCTGGACAGCTACGAGCAGTACTTC	CASSIELDSYEQYF
TRBJ1-5	TRBV30	.	.	TGTGCCTGGAGTGTACGAGGTATCAATCAGCCCCAGCATTTT	CAWSVRGINQPQHF
TRBJ2-3	TRBV19	.	.	TGTGCCAGTAGTTACTGGGGGGGCACAGATACGCAGTATTTT	CASSYWGGTDTQYF
TRBJ1-5	TRBV30	.	.	TGTGCCTGGGACTATAGCAATCAGCCCCAGCATTTT	CAWDYSNQPQHF
TRBJ2-3	TRBV15	once	TRBD2	TGTGCCACCAGCAGAGACCGGACTAGCGGGAGGGGAGATACGCAGTATTTT	CATSRDRTSGRGDTQYF
TRBJ2-7	TRBV28	.	TRBD2	TGTGCCAGCAGTCACTGGACTAGCGGGGGTTACGAGCAGTACTTC	CASSHWTSGGYEQYF
TRBJ2-4	TRBV5-6	.	.	TGTGCCAGCAGCTTGGAGGTTGGGCACATTCAGTACTTC	CASSLEVGHIQYF
TRBJ2-7	TRBV7-9	.	TRBD2	TGTTCCAGCAGCCCGACACCGGGACTCGCTAGCGGCGCCTACGAGCAGTACTTC	CSSSPTPGLASGAYEQYF
TRBJ1-1	TRBV28	few	TRBD1	TGTGCCAGCACCCCGACAGGGAGTTTACCCCCAGCTTTCTTT	CASTPTGSLPPAFF
TRBJ2-2	TRBV5-1	.	TRBD2	TGCGCCAGCAGCTTGGGCGGGACTAGCGATGGCGGGGAGCTGTTTTTT	CASSLGGTSDGGELFF
TRBJ1-6	TRBV5-6	.	.	TGTGCCAGCAGCTTGAGACAGTCACCCCTCCACTTT	CASSLRQSPLHF
TRBJ2-5	TRBV2	.	TRBD1	TGTGCCAGCAGGAACAGGGGGCGAAGGACCCAGTACTTC	CASRNRGRRTQYF
TRBJ2-3	TRBV15	.	.	TGTGCCGCCAGCAGAGAACATTACACAGATACGCAGTATTTT	CAASREHYTDTQYF
TRBJ1-2	TRBV6-5	.	TRBD1	TGTGCCAGCACCCGGACAGGGAGGGGCTACACCTTC	CASTRTGRGYTF
TRBJ2-2	TRBV7-9	.	.	TGTGCCAGCAGCTTCGGGGACGGGGAGCTGTTTTTT	CASSFGDGELFF
TRBJ1-2	TRBV6-1	.	TRBD1	TGTGCCAGCAGTGCCCCGGACAGGGGGGCTATCTATGGCTACACCTTC	CASSAPDRGAIYGYTF
TRBJ1-1	TRBV19	few	.	TGTGCCAGTGGCGGGAGGGGAGGAATGAACACTGAAGCTTTCTTT	CASGGRGGMNTEAFF
TRBJ1-3	TRBV6-1	.	.	TGTGCCAGCAGTGAAGTCAGCGTTATTTCTGGAAACACCATATATTTT	CASSEVSVISGNTIYF
TRBJ1-3	TRBV6-5	once	.	TGTGCCAGCACCTACGGAGGGGCAGGAAACACCATATATTTT	CASTYGGAGNTIYF
TRBJ1-2	TRBV6-1	.	.	TGTGCCAGCAGTGAAGCAGGGGGTTGGAACTATGGCTACACCTTC	CASSEAGGWNYGYTF
TRBJ1-6	TRBV2	few	TRBD1	TGTGCCAGCAGCCCCGGGACAGGGGGATCACCCCTCCACTTT	CASSPGTGGSPLHF
TRBJ2-5	TRBV7-9	.	.	TGTTCCAGCAGCTTAGGAACAGGGTCCGAGACCCAGTACTTC	CSSSLGTGSETQYF
TRBJ2-1	TRBV6-5	.	TRBD1	TGTGCCAGCAGTTACAGGGGAACAGGGGGCAATGAGCAGTTCTTC	CASSYRGTGGNEQFF
TRBJ2-2	TRBV11-3	.	.	TGTGCCAGCAGCTTAAGGCCGGGGAACACCGGGGAGCTGTTTTTT	CASSLRPGNTGELFF
TRBJ2-1	TRBV4-2	.	TRBD2	TGTGCCAGCAGCCTGACTAGCGGGGGGAGCTCCTACAATGAGCAGTTCTTC	CASSLTSGGSSYNEQFF
TRBJ1-1	TRBV11-2	.	.	TGTGCCAGCAGCCAGGACAGACTGAACACTGAAGCTTTCTTT	CASSQDRLNTEAFF
TRBJ2-1	TRBV9	.	.	TGTGCCAGCAGCCCCAGCGGGTTGAGCTCCTACAATGAGCAGTTCTTC	CASSPSGLSSYNEQFF
TRBJ1-2	TRBV27	.	TRBD1	TGTGCCAGCAGTTTCCGGACAGGGGGAGGTGGCTACACCTTC	CASSFRTGGGGYTF
TRBJ2-6	TRBV11-2	.	.	TGTGCCAGCAGTCAGGGGGCCAACGTCCTGACTTTC	CASSQGANVLTF
TRBJ2-1	TRBV19	.	TRBD2	TGTGCCAGTAGTATCATTGCTGCGGGAGGAAGCAATGAGCAGTTCTTC	CASSIIAAGGSNEQFF
TRBJ2-7	TRBV2	.	TRBD2	TGTGCCAGCAGTGATTTGAATAGCGGGAGTAACGAGCAGTACTTC	CASSDLNSGSNEQYF
TRBJ2-4	TRBV18	.	.	TGTGCCAGCTCACCTGGCCAGGAAAACATTCAGTACTTC	CASSPGQENIQYF
TRBJ2-3	TRBV7-9	.	TRBD2	TGTGCCAGCAGCTGGCCCGGGACTAGCGGGAAGAGCACAGATACGCAGTATTTT	CASSWPGTSGKSTDTQYF
TRBJ2-7	TRBV5-1	.	TRBD1	TGCGCCAGCAGTCGTGGGGTGACAGGGGGCGTTCCGGGGAGGATTTACGAGCAGTACTTC	CASSRGVTGGVPGRIYEQYF
TRBJ1-4	TRBV7-8	.	.	TGTGCCAGCAGCCCCAGGGAGGGGACGGGGAATGAAAAACTGTTTTTT	CASSPREGTGNEKLFF
TRBJ1-2	TRBV7-8	.	TRBD1	TGTGCCAGCGGCCCAGGGGGGACGGGTGGCTACACCTTC	CASGPGGTGGYTF
TRBJ1-5	TRBV28	once	.	TGTGCCAGCAGTTTTCCCGGGCCCCAGCATTTT	CASSFPGPQHF
TRBJ2-1	TRBV6-4	.	TRBD2	TGTGCCAGCAGTGACTCTAGCGGGACCTACAATGAGCAGTTCTTC	CASSDSSGTYNEQFF
TRBJ1-4	TRBV28	.	TRBD1	TGTGCCAGCAATAGTGGGGCGACAGGGCTGCATGAAAAACTGTTTTTT	CASNSGATGLHEKLFF
TRBJ2-7	TRBV10-3	.	.	TGTGCCATCAGTGATCCCGGCAGGGTCTACGAGCAGTACTTC	CAISDPGRVYEQYF
TRBJ2-1	TRBV13	.	.	TGTGCCAGCAGCTTACCTAGCTTCATCGATGAGCAGTTCTTC	CASSLPSFIDEQFF
TRBJ2-1	TRBV6-5	.	.	TGTGCCAGCAGTTGGGACGGGAGCTCCTACAATGAGCAGTTCTTC	CASSWDGSSYNEQFF
TRBJ2-5	TRBV5-4	.	.	TGTGCCAGCAGCGCCTACGACAAGTGGGAGACCCAGTACTTC	CASSAYDKWETQYF
TRBJ2-5	TRBV2	.	.	TGTGCCAGCAGTGAAGGGCCGTACCAAGAGACCCAGTACTTC	CASSEGPYQETQYF
TRBJ2-2	TRBV27	.	.	TGTGCCAGCAGTTTTCGATGGGGACTTAACACCGGGGAGCTGTTTTTT	CASSFRWGLNTGELFF
TRBJ2-2	TRBV6-5	.	TRBD1	TGTGCCAGCAAGGACAGGGTCGCCGGGGAGCTGTTTTTT	CASKDRVAGELFF
TRBJ2-3	TRBV27	.	TRBD2	TGTGCCAGCGGCCGGGGGGGTACGCAGTATTTT	CASGRGGTQYF
TRBJ2-5	TRBV4-2	.	.	TGTGCCAGCAGCCAAGATCCGAGCGCTGGAGAGACCCAGTACTTC	CASSQDPSAGETQYF
TRBJ2-2	TRBV11-3	.	.	TGTGCCAGCAGCTACTCAGGGGAGTGGGCCGGGGAGCTGTTTTTT	CASSYSGEWAGELFF
TRBJ2-5	TRBV27	.	TRBD2	TGTGCCGTTGGTTGGCAGGGAGGGAGGGGAGAGACCCAGTACTTC	CAVGWQGGRGETQYF
TRBJ2-1	TRBV18	.	.	TGTGCCAGCTCACCGGTTTCGGGCGGGCGATACAATGAGCAGTTCTTC	CASSPVSGGRYNEQFF
TRBJ2-3	TRBV5-1	.	TRBD1	TGCGCCAGCAGCTCAAACAGGGGGAGCACAGATACGCAGTATTTT	CASSSNRGSTDTQYF
TRBJ1-5	TRBV2	few	.	TGTGCCAGCAGTGTAGGGGCTGAGAATCAGCCCCAGCATTTT	CASSVGAENQPQHF
TRBJ2-1	TRBV29-1	.	TRBD2	TGCAGCGGCCGACTAGCGGGAGGCGTCTACAATGAGCAGTTCTTC	CSGRLAGGVYNEQFF